This TCR beta chain was obtained from a study of memory CD4+ T cells and cytomegalovirus serostatus. Single viable CD3+CD4+CD8-CD45RO+ cells were sorted as the memory CD4+ T cells. Trimming left V 7 bases short and J 3 bases short, with 15 bases between. This CDR3 is built from 15 residues. Germline assignment: CDR1 MNHNY and CDR2 SVGAGI (reference sequence). Only in-frame clones appear in the TCRdb table, and some are missing; sequencing was by immunoSEQ multiplex PCR. The table shows tens of thousands of clones, with 65% to 80% occurring only once. The V call is TRBV6-6, the J call TRBJ1-4; D remains unclear. Material: memory CD4+ T cells from blood. This sequence was found in an adult in good health and CMV-seropositive. The CDR3 is CASTQRLLPNEKLFF. CDR3 coding DNA: TGTGCCAGCACTCAAAGGTTGCTCCCTAATGAAAAACTGTTTTTT.